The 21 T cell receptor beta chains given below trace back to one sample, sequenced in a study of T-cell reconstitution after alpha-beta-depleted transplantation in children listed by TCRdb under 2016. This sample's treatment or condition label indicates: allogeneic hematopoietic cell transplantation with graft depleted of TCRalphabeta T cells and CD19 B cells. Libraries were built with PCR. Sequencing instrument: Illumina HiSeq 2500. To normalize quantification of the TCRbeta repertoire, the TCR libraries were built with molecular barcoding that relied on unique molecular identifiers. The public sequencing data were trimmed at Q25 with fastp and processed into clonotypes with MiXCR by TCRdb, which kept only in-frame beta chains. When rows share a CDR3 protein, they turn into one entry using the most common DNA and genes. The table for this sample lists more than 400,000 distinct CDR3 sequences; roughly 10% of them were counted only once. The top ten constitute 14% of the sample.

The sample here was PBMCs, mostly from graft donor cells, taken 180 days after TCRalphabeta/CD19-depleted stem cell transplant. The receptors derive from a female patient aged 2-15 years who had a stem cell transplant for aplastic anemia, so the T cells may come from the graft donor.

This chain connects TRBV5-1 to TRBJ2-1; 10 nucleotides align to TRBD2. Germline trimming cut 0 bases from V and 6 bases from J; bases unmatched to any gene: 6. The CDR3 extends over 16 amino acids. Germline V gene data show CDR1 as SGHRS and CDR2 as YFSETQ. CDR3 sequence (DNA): TGCGCCAGCAGCTTGGAGTCTAGCGGGAGCCCCAATGAGCAGTTCTTC. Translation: CASSLESSGSPNEQFF.

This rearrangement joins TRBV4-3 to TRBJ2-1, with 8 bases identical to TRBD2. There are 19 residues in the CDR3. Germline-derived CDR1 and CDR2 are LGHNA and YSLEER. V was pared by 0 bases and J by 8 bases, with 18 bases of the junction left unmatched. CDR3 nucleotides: TGCGCCAGCAGCCAAGATCCAGCGGGAGAGCTGTGGGGAACGGATGAGCAGTTCTTC. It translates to CASSQDPAGELWGTDEQFF.

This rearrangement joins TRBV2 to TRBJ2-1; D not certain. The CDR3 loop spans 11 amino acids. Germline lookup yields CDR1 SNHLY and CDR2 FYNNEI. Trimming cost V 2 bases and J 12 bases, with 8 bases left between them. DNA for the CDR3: TGTGCCAGCAGTGAACTCTCGACGCAGTTCTTC. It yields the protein CASSELSTQFF.

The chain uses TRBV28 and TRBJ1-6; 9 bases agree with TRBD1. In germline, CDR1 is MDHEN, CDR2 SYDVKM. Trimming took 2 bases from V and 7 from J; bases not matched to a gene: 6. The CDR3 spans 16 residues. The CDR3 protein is CASSLADRGRNSPLHF. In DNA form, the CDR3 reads TGTGCCAGCAGTTTAGCGGACAGGGGAAGGAATTCACCCCTCCACTTT.

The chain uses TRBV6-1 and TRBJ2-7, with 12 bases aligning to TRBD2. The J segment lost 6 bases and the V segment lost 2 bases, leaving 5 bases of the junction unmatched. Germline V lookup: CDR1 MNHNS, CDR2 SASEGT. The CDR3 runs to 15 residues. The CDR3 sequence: CASSETSGRFGEQYF. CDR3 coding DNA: TGTGCCAGCAGTGAAACTAGCGGGAGGTTCGGCGAGCAGTACTTC.

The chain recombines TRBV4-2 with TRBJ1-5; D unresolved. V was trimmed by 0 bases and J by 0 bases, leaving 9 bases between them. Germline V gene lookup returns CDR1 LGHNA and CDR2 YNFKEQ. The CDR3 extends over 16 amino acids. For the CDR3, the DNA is TGTGCCAGCAGCCAAGATCGTGGGCTTAGCAATCAGCCCCAGCATTTT. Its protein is CASSQDRGLSNQPQHF.

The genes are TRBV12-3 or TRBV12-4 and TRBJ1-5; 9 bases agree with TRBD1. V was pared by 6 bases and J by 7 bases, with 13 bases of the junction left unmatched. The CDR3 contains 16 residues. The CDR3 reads CASSTNTGGARQPQHF. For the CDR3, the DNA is TGTGCCAGCAGCACTAACACAGGGGGCGCGAGGCAGCCCCAGCATTTT.

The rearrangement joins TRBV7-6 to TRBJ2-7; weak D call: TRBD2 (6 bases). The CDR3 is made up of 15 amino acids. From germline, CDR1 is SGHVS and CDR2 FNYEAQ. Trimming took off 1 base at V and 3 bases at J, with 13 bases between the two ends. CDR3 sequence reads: CASSLEAGQRYEQYF. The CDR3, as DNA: TGTGCCAGCAGCTTAGAAGCGGGCCAACGCTACGAGCAGTACTTC. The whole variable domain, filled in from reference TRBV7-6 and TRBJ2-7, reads GAGVSQSPRYKVTKRGQDVALRCDPISGHVSLYWYRQALGQGPEFLTYFNYEAQQDKSGLPNDRFSAERPEGSISTLTIQRTEQRDSAMYRCASSLEAGQRYEQYFGPGTRLTVT.

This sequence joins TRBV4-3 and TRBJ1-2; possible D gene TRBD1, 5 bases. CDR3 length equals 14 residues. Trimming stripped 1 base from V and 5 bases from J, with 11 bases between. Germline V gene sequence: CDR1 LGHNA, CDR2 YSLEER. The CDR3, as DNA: TGCGCCAGCAGCCAAGGCGGGGGTGTGTATGGCTACACCTTC. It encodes CASSQGGGVYGYTF.

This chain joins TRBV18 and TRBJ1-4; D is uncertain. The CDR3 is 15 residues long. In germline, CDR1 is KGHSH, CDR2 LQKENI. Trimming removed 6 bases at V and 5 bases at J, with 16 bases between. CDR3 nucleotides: TGTGCCAGCTCGCCCGGAAGGGTCCCGAATGAAAAACTGTTTTTT. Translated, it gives CASSPGRVPNEKLFF.

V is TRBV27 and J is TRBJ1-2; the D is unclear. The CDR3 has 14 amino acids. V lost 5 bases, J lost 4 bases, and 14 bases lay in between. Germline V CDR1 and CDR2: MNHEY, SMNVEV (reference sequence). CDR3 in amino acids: CASSPPGRSYGYTF. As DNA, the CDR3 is TGTGCCAGCAGTCCCCCAGGCAGATCCTATGGCTACACCTTC.

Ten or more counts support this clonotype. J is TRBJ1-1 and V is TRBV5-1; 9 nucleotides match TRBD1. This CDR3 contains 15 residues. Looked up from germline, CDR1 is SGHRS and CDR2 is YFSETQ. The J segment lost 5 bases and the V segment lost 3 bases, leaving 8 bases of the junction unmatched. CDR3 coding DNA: TGCGCCAGCAGCTGGTCCGGGACAGGGAAAACTGAAGCTTTCTTT. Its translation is CASSWSGTGKTEAFF. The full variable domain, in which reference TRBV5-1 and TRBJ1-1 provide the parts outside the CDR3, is KAGVTQTPRYLIKTRGQQVTLSCSPISGHRSVSWYQQTPGQGLQFLFEYFSETQRNKGNFPGRFSGRQFSNSRSEMNVSTLELGDSALYLCASSWSGTGKTEAFFGQGTRLTVV.

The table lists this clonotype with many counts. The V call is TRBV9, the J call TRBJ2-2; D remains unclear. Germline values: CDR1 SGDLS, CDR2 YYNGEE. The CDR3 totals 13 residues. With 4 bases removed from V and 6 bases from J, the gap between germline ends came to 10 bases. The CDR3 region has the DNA TGTGCCAGCAGCTTCACACGGGCCGGGGAGCTGTTTTTT. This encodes CASSFTRAGELFF.

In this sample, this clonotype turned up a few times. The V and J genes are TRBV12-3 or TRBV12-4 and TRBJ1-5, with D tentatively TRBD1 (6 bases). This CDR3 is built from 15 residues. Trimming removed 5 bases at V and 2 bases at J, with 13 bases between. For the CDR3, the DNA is TGTGCCAGCAGTGTTGGGGGCCCTGGCAATCAGCCCCAGCATTTT. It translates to CASSVGGPGNQPQHF.

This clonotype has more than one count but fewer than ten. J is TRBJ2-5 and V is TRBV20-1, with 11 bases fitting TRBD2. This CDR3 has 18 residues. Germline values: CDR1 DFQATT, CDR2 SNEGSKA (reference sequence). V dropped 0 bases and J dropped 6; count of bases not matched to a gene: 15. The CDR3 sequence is CSARENPALLAGVKTQYF. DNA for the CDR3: TGCAGTGCTAGAGAAAATCCGGCCTTACTAGCGGGAGTGAAGACCCAGTACTTC.

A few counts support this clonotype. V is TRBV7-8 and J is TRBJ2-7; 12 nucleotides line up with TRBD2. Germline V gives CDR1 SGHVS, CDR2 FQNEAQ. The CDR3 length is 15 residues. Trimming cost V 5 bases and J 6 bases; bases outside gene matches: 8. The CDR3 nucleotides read TGTGCCAGCAGCGAGACTAGCGGGAGATCGAGCGAGCAGTACGTC. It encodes CASSETSGRSSEQYV.

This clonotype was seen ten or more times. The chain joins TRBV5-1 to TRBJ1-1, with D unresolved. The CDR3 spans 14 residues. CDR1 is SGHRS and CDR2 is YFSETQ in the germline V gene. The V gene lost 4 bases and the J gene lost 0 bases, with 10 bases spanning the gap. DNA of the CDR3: TGCGCCAGCAGCCCCAGGTATATGAACACTGAAGCTTTCTTT. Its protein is CASSPRYMNTEAFF.

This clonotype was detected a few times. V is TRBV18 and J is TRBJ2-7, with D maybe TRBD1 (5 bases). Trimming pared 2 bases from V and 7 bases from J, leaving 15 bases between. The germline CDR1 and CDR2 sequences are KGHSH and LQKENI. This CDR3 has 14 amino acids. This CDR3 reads CASSPAGMMGEQYV. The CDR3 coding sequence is TGTGCCAGCTCACCAGCAGGGATGATGGGAGAGCAGTACGTC.

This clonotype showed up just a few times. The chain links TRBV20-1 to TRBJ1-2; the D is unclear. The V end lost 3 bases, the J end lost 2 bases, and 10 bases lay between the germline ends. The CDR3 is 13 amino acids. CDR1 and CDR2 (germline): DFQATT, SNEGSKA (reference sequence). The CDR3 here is CSARPAENYGYTF. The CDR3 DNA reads TGCAGTGCTAGGCCGGCGGAGAACTATGGCTACACCTTC.

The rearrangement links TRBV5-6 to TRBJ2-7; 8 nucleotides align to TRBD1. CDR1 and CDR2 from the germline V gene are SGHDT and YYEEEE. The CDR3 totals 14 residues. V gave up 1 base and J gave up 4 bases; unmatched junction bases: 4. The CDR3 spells CASSLMTGVYEQYF. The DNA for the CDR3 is TGTGCCAGCAGCTTGATGACAGGGGTATACGAGCAGTACTTC.

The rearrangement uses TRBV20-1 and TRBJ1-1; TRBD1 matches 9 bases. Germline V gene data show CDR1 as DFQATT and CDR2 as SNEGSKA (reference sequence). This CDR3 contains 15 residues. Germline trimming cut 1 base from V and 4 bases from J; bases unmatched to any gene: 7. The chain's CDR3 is CSARADPGQGTEAFF. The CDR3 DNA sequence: TGCAGTGCTAGAGCCGATCCGGGACAGGGCACTGAAGCTTTCTTT.